The clone carrying this T cell receptor beta chain has ten or more counts. Its specificity is unknown. These data come from a study of spatial heterogeneity in lung cancer. Overall study context: Sequence detection consistently recorded a greater number of beta-chain than alpha-chain sequences. Regarding the study as a whole: TCRs found ubiquitously expanded in tumor appeared in blood more at resection than at follow-up.

The time point is: sample taken at primary tumor resection. Whole RNA, isolated from tumor, nontumor lung or frozen PBMC, was sequenced without prior sorting. CDR3 length: 14 residues. Trimming left V 5 bases short and J 0 bases short, with 11 bases between. TCRdb called the 5' RACE reads again in MiXCR, with one record for every CDR3 protein. The table shows fewer than 13,000 distinct CDR3 sequences, with roughly 7.9% occurring only once. This rearrangement joins TRBV12-3 or TRBV12-4 to TRBJ2-7; maybe TRBD2 (5 bases). The specimen was PBMCs, collected at surgery. This receptor was identified in a male donor with early-stage non-small cell lung cancer. CDR3 region: CASSKDWSSYEQYF. The CDR3 DNA follows: TGTGCCAGCAGTAAGGACTGGAGCTCCTACGAGCAGTACTTC.